This entry lists 18 T cell receptor beta chains sequenced from one sample in a study of PD-1 blockade in classical Hodgkin lymphoma. Profiled with immunoSEQ multiplex PCR; TCRdb holds only in-frame clones, not every one. The sample includes 30,000 to 45,000 clones, 85% to 90% of them seen just once. Relapses following autologous stem cell transplantation were seen in all patients, with brentuximab vedotin exposure varying. Specimen: peripheral blood mononuclear cells (PBMCs), collected at baseline. Source of these receptors: a human donor with classical Hodgkin lymphoma.

This clone showed up just a few times. The V call is TRBV5-1, the J call TRBJ2-7; D unclear. This CDR3 is 15 amino acids long. The germline V gene has CDR1 SGHRS and CDR2 YFSETQ. Trimming left V 4 bases short and J 5 bases short, with 19 bases between. The CDR3 DNA sequence: TGCGCCAGCAGCATACAGTCTCTGGGCTGGCACGAGCAGTACTTC. This encodes CASSIQSLGWHEQYF.

J is TRBJ2-7 and V is TRBV5-4, with D perhaps matching TRBD1 (5 bases). There are 13 residues in the CDR3. Looked up from germline, CDR1 is SGHNT and CDR2 is YYREEE (reference sequence). The V gene lost 4 bases and the J gene lost 2 bases, with 10 bases spanning the gap. CDR3 residues: CASSPGHTYEQYF. DNA of the CDR3: TGTGCCAGCAGCCCCGGACATACCTACGAGCAGTACTTC.

This chain links TRBV27 with TRBJ2-4; the match to TRBD2 covers 12 bases. The junction had 9 bases not matched to a gene; V was cut back by 5 bases and J by 1 base. Germline V gene lookup returns CDR1 MNHEY and CDR2 SMNVEV (reference sequence). The CDR3 spans 18 residues. The CDR3 DNA reads as TGTGCCAGCAGTCAGCTAGCGGGAGGGCCCTCGGCCAAAAACATTCAGTACTTC. Protein product: CASSQLAGGPSAKNIQYF.

The chain has TRBV28 and TRBJ2-1, with 13 bases matching TRBD2. The CDR3 covers 20 residues. The V segment lost 8 bases and the J segment 3 bases; nucleotides outside the gene matches: 19. Germline CDR1 and CDR2: MDHEN and SYDVKM. CDR3 nucleotides: TGTGCCAGCTCCCGGGACAGGGGTCTGCGACTAGCGGGGGGCTACAATGAGCAGTTCTTC. Its protein product is CASSRDRGLRLAGGYNEQFF.

The chain combines TRBV10-2 with TRBJ1-5, with D possibly matching TRBD1 (6 bases). V was clipped by 10 bases and J by 10 bases, with 23 bases between them. The length of the CDR3 is 14 residues. Per the germline V gene, CDR1 is WSHSY and CDR2 is SAAADI. CDR3 DNA: TGCGCCACCTCGGGGGCAGGACCGGATGGACCCCAGCATTTT. This translates into CATSGAGPDGPQHF.

CDR3 sequence: CASSLNSNTGELFF. DNA of the CDR3: TGCGCCAGCAGCTTGAACTCCAACACCGGGGAGCTGTTTTTT. V is TRBV5-1 and J is TRBJ2-2, with unresolved D. V gave up 1 base and J gave up 2 bases, with 6 bases separating them. The germline CDR1 and CDR2 sequences are SGHRS and YFSETQ. The CDR3 is made up of 14 amino acids.

This clone has a handful of counts. The chain is built from TRBV4-1 and TRBJ2-2; TRBD1 is a possible D gene (6 bases). The CDR3 loop spans 16 amino acids. V was trimmed by 1 base and J by 0 bases, leaving 9 bases between them. The germline V gene encodes CDR1 MGHRA and CDR2 YSYEKL. CDR3: CASSQGQAANTGELFF. CDR3 nucleotide sequence: TGCGCCAGCAGCCAAGGACAGGCCGCGAACACCGGGGAGCTGTTTTTT.

The chain employs TRBV6-5 and TRBJ2-3; 8 nucleotides agree with TRBD1. Germline V gene data show CDR1 as MNHEY and CDR2 as SVGAGI. The CDR3 contains 15 residues. Trimming removed 3 bases from V and 5 bases from J; junction bases left unmatched: 7. The CDR3 DNA reads as TGTGCCAGCAGTTATCCGAGACAGGGGATAGATACGCAGTATTTT. This encodes CASSYPRQGIDTQYF.

The chain joins TRBV7-2 to TRBJ2-5, with TRBD2 as a possible D gene (5 bases). Germline V gene data show CDR1 as SGHTA and CDR2 as FQGNSA. Trimming left V 8 bases short and J 4 bases short, with 14 bases between. This CDR3 is 13 amino acids long. CDR3 DNA sequence: TGTGCCAGCGGATTAGCGCGGTTAGAGACCCAGTACTTC. This gives the protein CASGLARLETQYF.

The CDR3 protein is CSVGLNTEAFF. Written as DNA, the CDR3 is TGCAGCGTTGGGCTGAACACTGAAGCTTTCTTT. V and J are TRBV29-1 and TRBJ1-1, with D unclear. The germline V gene encodes CDR1 SQVTM and CDR2 ANQGSEA. The CDR3 spans 11 residues. Trimming pared 4 bases from V and 0 bases from J, leaving 3 bases between.

The V and J genes are TRBV5-8 and TRBJ1-4; D is unresolved. CDR1 SGHTS and CDR2 YDEGEE come from the germline V gene. This CDR3 is 12 amino acids long. Trimming stripped 0 bases from V and 10 bases from J, with 7 bases between. Here the CDR3 reads CASSLGGRKLFF. CDR3 sequence (DNA): TGTGCCAGCAGCTTGGGTGGCAGAAAACTGTTTTTT.

This rearrangement joins TRBV5-1 to TRBJ2-2; D uncertain. The CDR3 has 14 residues. The V and J ends lost 2 bases and 4 bases respectively, with 9 bases between them. The germline CDR1 and CDR2 sequences are SGHRS and YFSETQ. The CDR3 loop is CASSLDGTTGELFF. DNA of the CDR3: TGCGCCAGCAGCTTAGACGGAACCACCGGGGAGCTGTTTTTT. Filled out from reference TRBV5-1 and TRBJ2-2, the complete variable domain reads KAGVTQTPRYLIKTRGQQVTLSCSPISGHRSVSWYQQTPGQGLQFLFEYFSETQRNKGNFPGRFSGRQFSNSRSEMNVSTLELGDSALYLCASSLDGTTGELFFGEGSRLTVL.

V and J are TRBV6-5 and TRBJ1-5, with TRBD1 as a possible D gene (6 bases). V gave up 0 bases and J gave up 3 bases, with 9 bases separating them. The CDR3 loop spans 15 amino acids. Germline CDR1 reads MNHEY; CDR2 reads SVGAGI. CDR3: CASSYSTGPNQPQHF. In nucleotides, the CDR3 is TGTGCCAGCAGTTACTCGACAGGCCCCAATCAGCCCCAGCATTTT.

This sequence joins TRBV11-2 and TRBJ1-2; D is unresolved. Germline CDR1 reads SGHAT; CDR2 reads FQNNGV. The CDR3 loop spans 10 amino acids. V dropped 3 bases and J dropped 7 bases, with 3 bases sitting between them. CDR3 in amino acids: CASSFTGYTF. The DNA of the CDR3 is TGTGCCAGCAGCTTCACTGGCTACACCTTC. The full variable domain, in which reference TRBV11-2 and TRBJ1-2 provide the parts outside the CDR3, is EAGVAQSPRYKIIEKRQSVAFWCNPISGHATLYWYQQILGQGPKLLIQFQNNGVVDDSQLPKDRFSAERLKGVDSTLKIQPAKLEDSAVYLCASSFTGYTFGSGTRLTVV.

This clone has only a few counts. V is TRBV7-6 and J is TRBJ1-6; no definite D call. Between the trimmed V and J ends, which lost 1 base and 7 bases, there was a span of 5 bases. Germline CDR1 is SGHVS and CDR2 is FNYEAQ. The CDR3 spans 13 residues. CDR3 in amino acids: CASSLGGNSPLHF. CDR3 sequence (DNA): TGTGCCAGCAGCTTAGGCGGAAATTCACCCCTCCACTTT.

This chain joins TRBV11-2 and TRBJ2-7; possibly TRBD2 for D (6 bases). Trimming cost V 5 bases and J 3 bases, with 11 bases left between them. The CDR3 sequence is 13 residues long. From germline, CDR1 is SGHAT and CDR2 FQNNGV. CDR3 amino acids: CASSPGTYYEQYF. In DNA form, the CDR3 reads TGTGCCAGCAGCCCCGGGACTTACTACGAGCAGTACTTC.

The rearrangement uses TRBV11-2 and TRBJ2-7; 8 bases are shared with TRBD1. Germline lookup yields CDR1 SGHAT and CDR2 FQNNGV. Trimming cost V 6 bases and J 2 bases; bases outside gene matches: 15. CDR3 length equals 17 residues. The CDR3 bases are TGTGCCAGCAGTCCTACCGGGACAGGCGTTCGTCCCTACGAGCAGTACTTC. This codes for CASSPTGTGVRPYEQYF.

This chain joins TRBV27 and TRBJ2-7; 11 bases align to TRBD1. CDR3 size: 13 residues. Germline V gives CDR1 MNHEY, CDR2 SMNVEV (reference sequence). Unmatched junction bases numbered 4, after V lost 10 bases and J lost 2 bases. This chain's CDR3 is CATGTGGPYEQYF. In DNA form, the CDR3 reads TGTGCCACAGGGACAGGGGGTCCCTACGAGCAGTACTTC.